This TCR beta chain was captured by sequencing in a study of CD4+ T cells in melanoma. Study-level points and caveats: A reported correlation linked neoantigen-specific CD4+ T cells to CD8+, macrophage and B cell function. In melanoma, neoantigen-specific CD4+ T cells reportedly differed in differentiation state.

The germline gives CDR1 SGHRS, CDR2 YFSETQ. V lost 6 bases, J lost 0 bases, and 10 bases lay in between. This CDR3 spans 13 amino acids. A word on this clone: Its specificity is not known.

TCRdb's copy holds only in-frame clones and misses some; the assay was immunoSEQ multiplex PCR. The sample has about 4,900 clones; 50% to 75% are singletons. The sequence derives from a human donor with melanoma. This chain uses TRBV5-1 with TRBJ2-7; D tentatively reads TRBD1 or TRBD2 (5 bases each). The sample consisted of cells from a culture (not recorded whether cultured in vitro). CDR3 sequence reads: CASNPGSSYEQYF. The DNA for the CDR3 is TGCGCCAGCAACCCAGGGAGCTCCTACGAGCAGTACTTC.